The 6 T cell receptor beta chains in this list originate from one sample, sequenced in a study of technical replicates of blood from a handful of donors. Sequencing was performed with immunoSEQ multiplex PCR; in TCRdb, only in-frame clones are kept and a portion is missing. Of tens of thousands of clones in the sample, 75% to 95% are singletons; the top ten hold roughly 0.38%. The source material was T cells isolated from PBMCs. These receptors all come from a human donor in good health. Some clones in this sample may be carry-over from other donors' samples.

The chain links TRBV15 to TRBJ1-1; TRBD1 matches 10 bases. The CDR3 is 15 amino acids. V lost 4 bases, J lost 1 base, and 3 bases stayed unmatched. Germline CDR1 reads LNHNV; CDR2 reads YYDKDF (reference sequence). CDR3 bases: TGTGCCACCAGCAACTGGGACAGGGGGAACACTGAAGCTTTCTTT. Its protein is CATSNWDRGNTEAFF. The variable domain in full, with the rest retrieved from reference TRBV15 and TRBJ1-1, is DAMVIQNPRYQVTQFGKPVTLSCSQTLNHNVMYWYQQKSSQAPKLLFHYYDKDFNNEADTPDNFQSRRPNTSFCFLDIRSPGLGDTAMYLCATSNWDRGNTEAFFGQGTRLTVV.

The V gene is TRBV7-3, the J gene TRBJ1-2, with D possibly matching TRBD1 (5 bases). Germline V CDR1 and CDR2: SGHTA, FQGTGA. V lost 5 bases to trimming and J lost 3 bases, with 10 bases between them. The CDR3 loop spans 13 amino acids. CDR3: CASSLDRDYGYTF. CDR3 bases: TGTGCCAGCAGCCTAGACAGAGACTATGGCTACACCTTC.

V gene TRBV5-1 combines with J gene TRBJ2-7; D is uncertain. The CDR3 length is 14 residues. V was cut by 0 bases and J by 1 base, with 8 bases left in between. In germline, CDR1 is SGHRS, CDR2 YFSETQ. CDR3 nucleotides: TGCGCCAGCAGCTTGGAGCAACTATCCTACGAGCAGTACTTC. Its protein product is CASSLEQLSYEQYF.

The gene calls are TRBV7-9 and TRBJ1-5, with no clear D. Germline-derived CDR1 and CDR2 are SEHNR and FQNEAQ (reference sequence). This CDR3 region has 13 residues. Trimming cost V 1 base and J 5 bases, with 6 bases left between them. The CDR3 spells CASSLGADQPQHF. The CDR3 nucleotides are TGTGCCAGCAGCTTAGGGGCCGATCAGCCCCAGCATTTT.

This chain connects TRBV7-8 to TRBJ2-7, with D possibly TRBD2 on 6 matching bases. Germline lookup yields CDR1 SGHVS and CDR2 FQNEAQ. V was trimmed by 5 bases and J by 1 base, leaving 24 bases between them. CDR3 length: 18 amino acids. CDR3 residues: CASSRGTVAAKGSYEQYF. The CDR3 DNA reads TGTGCCAGCAGCCGGGGGACGGTCGCAGCGAAGGGGTCCTACGAGCAGTACTTC.

This chain connects TRBV6-5 to TRBJ1-2, with 8 bases that match TRBD1. CDR1 is MNHEY and CDR2 is SVGAGI in the germline V gene. Unmatched junction bases numbered 3, after V lost 2 bases and J lost 4 bases. The CDR3 extends over 14 amino acids. CDR3 nucleotides: TGTGCCAGCAGTTACGGGACAGGCCTCTATGGCTACACCTTC. It yields the protein CASSYGTGLYGYTF.